This TCR beta chain was observed in a study of shared clonotypes between healthy human individuals. As to this clone: Its antigen remains unknown.

Study-level points and caveats: Deeper or shallower sequencing was expected to change how clonotypes are shared among donors. Sorted-subset samples were not fully sequenced, rarefaction indicated. Larger richness was generally estimated for naive than memory subsets.

Each cell subset's genomic DNA was divided evenly among several immunoSEQ plates. Sequenced by immunoSEQ multiplex PCR; TCRdb stores in-frame clones only, minus some. The sample shows more than 2,000,000 clones, approximately 94% of them seen only once. CDR3 length: 14 amino acids. Germline V lookup: CDR1 SGDLS, CDR2 YYNGEE. The V gene lost 0 bases and the J gene lost 3 bases, with 9 bases spanning the gap. The receptor was derived from a man in his late teens or twenties in good health. This rearrangement joins TRBV9 to TRBJ1-2, with TRBD1 as a possible D gene (5 bases). Sequencing input: naive CD4+ T cells sorted from blood. Subset meaning: CD45RA+ positively selected. DNA of the CDR3: TGTGCCAGCAGCGTAGACGGGGCCTACTATGGCTACACCTTC. Its translation: CASSVDGAYYGYTF.